This T cell receptor (beta chain) stems from a study of cytotoxic CD8 clonotypes in ibrutinib-treated CLL. A note on this clone: Antigen: not known. This CDR3 is also generated by other DNA sequences in the sample.

TCRdb's table, derived via immunoSEQ multiplex PCR, lists solely in-frame clones and lacks some. The table has some 150,000 clones, approximately 80% seen once; the top ten hold around 5%. This CDR3 is 12 amino acids long. V was shortened by 3 bases and J by 3 bases, with 8 bases between the two germline ends. CDR1 and CDR2 (germline): GTSNPN, SVGIG (reference sequence). Study results and limitations: Timing of sampling differed between sustained-remission and progressing patients. Clonality increased at ibrutinib response and stayed stable in sustained remission. At progression, however, it fell back toward baseline. Shared public clonotypes were rare, and on treatment they either got smaller or stayed the same.

The material sequenced was PBMCs, taken after 24 months of ibrutinib treatment. The receptor comes from a human donor with chronic lymphocytic leukemia. V is TRBV30 and J is TRBJ1-2, with D possibly being TRBD1 (6 bases). CDR3 sequence: CAWSPGDYGYTF. Here the CDR3 DNA reads TGTGCCTGGAGCCCAGGGGACTATGGCTACACCTTC.